This section outlines one T cell receptor (beta chain) sequence together with its context. Trimming took off 4 bases at V and 2 bases at J, with 6 bases between the two ends. Germline V lookup: CDR1 SGHAT, CDR2 FQNNGV. This CDR3 has 13 amino acids. The data originate from a study of blood T cell repertoires in COVID-19. Study context: Material from acute and convalescent COVID-19 was sourced from the United States, Italy and Spain. PBMCs, B-cell-depleted T cells, or T cells were the source of the cDNA or gDNA that made up the material.

In the original workflow: How many nucleated cells were present was estimated from reference gene primer amplification. Measured with immunoSEQ multiplex PCR; TCRdb has only the in-frame clones, and not every one. Clone size and the V and J calls come from that table; the DNA yielded D and trimming. The sample has about 400,000 clones; 85% to 90% are singletons. The clonotype was recovered from a human donor in a cohort sampled during active COVID-19. The rearrangement joins TRBV11-2 to TRBJ2-1, with TRBD2 as a possible D gene (5 bases). What was sequenced was peripheral blood. This CDR3 reads CASSSGAYNEQFF. In nucleotides, the CDR3 is TGTGCCAGCAGCTCCGGGGCCTACAATGAGCAGTTCTTC.